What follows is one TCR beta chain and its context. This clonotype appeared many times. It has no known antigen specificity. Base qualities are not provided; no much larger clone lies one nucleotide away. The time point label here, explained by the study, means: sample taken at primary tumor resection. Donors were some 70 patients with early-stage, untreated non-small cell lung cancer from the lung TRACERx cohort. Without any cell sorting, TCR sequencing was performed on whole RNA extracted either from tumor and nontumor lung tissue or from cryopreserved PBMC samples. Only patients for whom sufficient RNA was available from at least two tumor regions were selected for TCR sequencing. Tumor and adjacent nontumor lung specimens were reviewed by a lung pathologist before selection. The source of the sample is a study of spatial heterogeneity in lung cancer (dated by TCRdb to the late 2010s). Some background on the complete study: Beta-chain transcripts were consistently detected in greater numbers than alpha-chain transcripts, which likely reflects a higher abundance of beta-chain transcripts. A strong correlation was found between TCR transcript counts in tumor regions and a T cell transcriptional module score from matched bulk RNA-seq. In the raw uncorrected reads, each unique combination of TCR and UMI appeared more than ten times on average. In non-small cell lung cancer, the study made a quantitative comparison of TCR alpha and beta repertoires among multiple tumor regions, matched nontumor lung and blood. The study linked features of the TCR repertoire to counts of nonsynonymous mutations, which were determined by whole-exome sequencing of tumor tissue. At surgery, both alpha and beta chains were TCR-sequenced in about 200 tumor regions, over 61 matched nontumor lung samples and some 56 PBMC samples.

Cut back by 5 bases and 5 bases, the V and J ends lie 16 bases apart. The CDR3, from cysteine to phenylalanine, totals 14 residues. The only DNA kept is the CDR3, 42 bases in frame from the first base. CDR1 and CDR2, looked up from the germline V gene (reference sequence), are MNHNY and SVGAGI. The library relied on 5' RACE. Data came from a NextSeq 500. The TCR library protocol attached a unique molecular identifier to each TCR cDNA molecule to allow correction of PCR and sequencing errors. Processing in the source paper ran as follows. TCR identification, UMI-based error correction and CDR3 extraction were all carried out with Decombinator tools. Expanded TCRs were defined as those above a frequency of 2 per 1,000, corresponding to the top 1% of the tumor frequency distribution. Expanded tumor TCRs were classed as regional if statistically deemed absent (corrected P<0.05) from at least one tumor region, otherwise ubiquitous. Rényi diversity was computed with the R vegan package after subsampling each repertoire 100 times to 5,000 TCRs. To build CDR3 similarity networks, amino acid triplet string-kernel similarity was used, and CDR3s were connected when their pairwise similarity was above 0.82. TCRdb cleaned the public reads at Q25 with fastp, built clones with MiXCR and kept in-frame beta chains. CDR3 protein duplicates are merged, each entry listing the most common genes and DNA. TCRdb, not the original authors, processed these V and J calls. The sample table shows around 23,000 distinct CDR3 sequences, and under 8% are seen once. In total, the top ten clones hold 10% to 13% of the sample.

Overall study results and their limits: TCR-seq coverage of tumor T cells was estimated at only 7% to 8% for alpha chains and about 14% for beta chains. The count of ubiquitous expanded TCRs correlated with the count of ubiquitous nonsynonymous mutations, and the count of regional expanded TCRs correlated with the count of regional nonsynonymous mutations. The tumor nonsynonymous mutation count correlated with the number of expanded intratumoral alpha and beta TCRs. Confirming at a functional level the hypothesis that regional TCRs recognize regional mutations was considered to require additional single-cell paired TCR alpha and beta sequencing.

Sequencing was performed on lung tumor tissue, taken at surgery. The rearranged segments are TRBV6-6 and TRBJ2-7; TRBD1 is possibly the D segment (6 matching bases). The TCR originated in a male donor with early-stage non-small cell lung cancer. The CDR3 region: CASSLDRRGNEQYF. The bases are TGTGCCAGCAGTCTCGACAGGAGAGGTAACGAGCAGTACTTC.